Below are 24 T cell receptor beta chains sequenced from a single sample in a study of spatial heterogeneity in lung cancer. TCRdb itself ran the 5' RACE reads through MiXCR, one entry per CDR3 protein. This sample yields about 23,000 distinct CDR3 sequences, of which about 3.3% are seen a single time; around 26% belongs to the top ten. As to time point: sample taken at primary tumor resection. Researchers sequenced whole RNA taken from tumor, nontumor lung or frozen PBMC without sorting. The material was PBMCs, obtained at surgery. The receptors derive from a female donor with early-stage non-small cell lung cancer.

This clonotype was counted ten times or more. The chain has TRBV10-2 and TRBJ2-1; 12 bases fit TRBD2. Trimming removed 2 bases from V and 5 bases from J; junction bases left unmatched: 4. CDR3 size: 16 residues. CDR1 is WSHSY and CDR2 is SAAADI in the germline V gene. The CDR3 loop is CASSEPTSGRNNEQFF. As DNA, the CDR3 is TGCGCCAGCAGTGAGCCGACTAGCGGGAGAAACAATGAGCAGTTCTTC.

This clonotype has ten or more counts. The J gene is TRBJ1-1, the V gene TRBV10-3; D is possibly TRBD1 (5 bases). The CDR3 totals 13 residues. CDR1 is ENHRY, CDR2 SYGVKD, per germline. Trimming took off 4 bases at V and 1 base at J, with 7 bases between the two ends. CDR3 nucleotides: TGTGCCATCAGTGCCCAGGGGAACACTGAAGCTTTCTTT. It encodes CAISAQGNTEAFF.

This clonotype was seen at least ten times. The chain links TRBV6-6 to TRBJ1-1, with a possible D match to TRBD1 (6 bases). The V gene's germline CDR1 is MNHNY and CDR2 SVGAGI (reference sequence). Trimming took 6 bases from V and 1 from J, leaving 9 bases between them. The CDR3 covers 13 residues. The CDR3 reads CASSGQPNTEAFF. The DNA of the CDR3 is TGTGCCAGCAGCGGACAGCCGAACACTGAAGCTTTCTTT.

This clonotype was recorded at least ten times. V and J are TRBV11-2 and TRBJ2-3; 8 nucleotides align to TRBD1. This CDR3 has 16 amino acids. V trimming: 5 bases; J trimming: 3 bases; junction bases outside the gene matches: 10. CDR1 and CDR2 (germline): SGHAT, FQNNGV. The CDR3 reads CASSKDRARETDTQYF. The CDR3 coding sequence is TGTGCCAGCAGCAAGGACAGGGCAAGAGAGACAGATACGCAGTATTTT.

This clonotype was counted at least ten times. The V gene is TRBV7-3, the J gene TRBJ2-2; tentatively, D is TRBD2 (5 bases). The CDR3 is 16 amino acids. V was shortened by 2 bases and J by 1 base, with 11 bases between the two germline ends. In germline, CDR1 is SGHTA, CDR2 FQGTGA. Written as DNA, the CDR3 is TGTGCCAGCAGCTTAGCGGGTCGGGGGAACACCGGGGAGCTGTTTTTT. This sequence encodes CASSLAGRGNTGELFF.

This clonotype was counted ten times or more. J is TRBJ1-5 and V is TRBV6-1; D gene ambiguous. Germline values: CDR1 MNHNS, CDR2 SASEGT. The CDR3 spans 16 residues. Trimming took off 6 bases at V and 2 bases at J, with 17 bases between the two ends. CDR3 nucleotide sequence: TGTGCCAGCAGGCCCCTAGGAGATGGTGGCAATCAGCCCCAGCATTTT. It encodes CASRPLGDGGNQPQHF.

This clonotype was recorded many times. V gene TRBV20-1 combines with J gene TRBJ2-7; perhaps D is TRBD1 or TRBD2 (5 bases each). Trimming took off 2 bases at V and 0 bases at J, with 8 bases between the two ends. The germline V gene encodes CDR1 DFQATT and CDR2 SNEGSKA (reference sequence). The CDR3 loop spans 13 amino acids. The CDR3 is CSARPGPSYEQYF. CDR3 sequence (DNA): TGCAGTGCTAGACCGGGGCCCTCCTACGAGCAGTACTTC.

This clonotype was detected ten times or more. CDR3 loop: CSVVVGRSNYGYTF. The CDR3 coding sequence is TGCAGCGTTGTGGTAGGACGGTCTAACTATGGCTACACCTTC. V is TRBV29-1 and J is TRBJ1-2; D uncertain. Trimming stripped 4 bases from V and 0 bases from J, with 12 bases between. Germline V gene data show CDR1 as SQVTM and CDR2 as ANQGSEA. The CDR3 contains 14 residues.

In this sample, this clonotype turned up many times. CDR3 sequence (DNA): TGCGCCAGCAAATCAACACAGGGCCCCTATGGCTACACCTTC. The encoded protein is CASKSTQGPYGYTF. The chain employs TRBV5-1 and TRBJ1-2; TRBD1 is a possible D gene (6 bases). The germline V gene has CDR1 SGHRS and CDR2 YFSETQ. The ends were cut back, 6 bases at V and 4 bases at J, with 16 bases in the middle. CDR3 length: 14 residues.

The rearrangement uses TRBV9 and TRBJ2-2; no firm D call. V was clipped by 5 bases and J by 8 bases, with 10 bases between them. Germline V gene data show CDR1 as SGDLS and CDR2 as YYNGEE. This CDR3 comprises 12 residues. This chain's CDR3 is CASRADRGELFF. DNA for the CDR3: TGTGCCAGCAGGGCTGATCGGGGGGAGCTGTTTTTT.

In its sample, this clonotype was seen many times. CDR3: CASSLLGKDRGNTEAFF. CDR3 DNA: TGTGCCAGCAGCCTCCTAGGGAAGGACAGGGGAAACACTGAAGCTTTCTTT. The chain has TRBV9 and TRBJ1-1; 9 bases map to TRBD1. The germline V gene has CDR1 SGDLS and CDR2 YYNGEE. Trimming cost V 4 bases and J 2 bases; bases outside gene matches: 12. This CDR3 is built from 17 residues.

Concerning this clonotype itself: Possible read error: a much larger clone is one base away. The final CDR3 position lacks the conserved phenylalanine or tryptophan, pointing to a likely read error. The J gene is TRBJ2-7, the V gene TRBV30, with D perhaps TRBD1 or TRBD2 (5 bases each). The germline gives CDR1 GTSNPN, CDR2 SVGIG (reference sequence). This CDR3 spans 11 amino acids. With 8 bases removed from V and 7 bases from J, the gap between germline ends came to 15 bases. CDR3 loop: CARWDGEEQYS. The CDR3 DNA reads TGTGCCAGGTGGGACGGCGAGGAGCAGTACTCC.

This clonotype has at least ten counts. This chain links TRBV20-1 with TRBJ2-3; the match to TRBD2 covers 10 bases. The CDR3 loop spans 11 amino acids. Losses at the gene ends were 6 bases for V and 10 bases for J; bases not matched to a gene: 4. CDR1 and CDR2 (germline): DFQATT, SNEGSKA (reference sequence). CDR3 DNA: TGCAGTGCGGGGACTAGCGTGGCGCAGTATTTT. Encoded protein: CSAGTSVAQYF.

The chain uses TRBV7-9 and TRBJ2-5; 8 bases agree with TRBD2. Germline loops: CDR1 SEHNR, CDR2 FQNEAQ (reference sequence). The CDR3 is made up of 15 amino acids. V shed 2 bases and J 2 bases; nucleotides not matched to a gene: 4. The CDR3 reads CASSLYSGGQETQYF. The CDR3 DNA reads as TGTGCCAGCAGCTTATACAGCGGGGGTCAAGAGACCCAGTACTTC.

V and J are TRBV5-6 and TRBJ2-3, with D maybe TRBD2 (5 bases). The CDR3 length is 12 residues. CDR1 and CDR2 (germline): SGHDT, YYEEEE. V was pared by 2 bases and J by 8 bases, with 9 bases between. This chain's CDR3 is CASSFREATQYF. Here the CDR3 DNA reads TGTGCCAGCAGCTTCCGGGAAGCTACGCAGTATTTT. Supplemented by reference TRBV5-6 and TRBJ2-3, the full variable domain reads DAGVTQSPTHLIKTRGQQVTLRCSPKSGHDTVSWYQQALGQGPQFIFQYYEEEERQRGNFPDRFSGHQFPNYSSELNVNALLLGDSALYLCASSFREATQYFGPGTRLTVL.

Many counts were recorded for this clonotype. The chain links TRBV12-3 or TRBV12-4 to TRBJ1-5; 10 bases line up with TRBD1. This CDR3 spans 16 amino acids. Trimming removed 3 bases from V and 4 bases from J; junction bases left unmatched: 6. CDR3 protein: CASSFRDRGLNQPQHF. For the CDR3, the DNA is TGTGCCAGCAGTTTTAGGGACAGGGGTCTAAATCAGCCCCAGCATTTT.

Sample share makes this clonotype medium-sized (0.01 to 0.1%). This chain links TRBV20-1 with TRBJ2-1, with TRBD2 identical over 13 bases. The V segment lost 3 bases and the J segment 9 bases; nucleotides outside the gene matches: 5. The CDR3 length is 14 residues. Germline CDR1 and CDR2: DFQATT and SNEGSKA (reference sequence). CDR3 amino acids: CSARMTSGRSEQFF. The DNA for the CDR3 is TGCAGTGCTAGGATGACTAGCGGGAGGAGTGAGCAGTTCTTC.

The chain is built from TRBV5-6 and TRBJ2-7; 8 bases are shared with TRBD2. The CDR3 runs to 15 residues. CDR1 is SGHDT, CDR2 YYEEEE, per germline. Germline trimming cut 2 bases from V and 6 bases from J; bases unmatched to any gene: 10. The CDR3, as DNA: TGTGCCAGCAGCTTCGGACTAGCTACCCTCGGCGAGCAGTACTTC. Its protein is CASSFGLATLGEQYF.

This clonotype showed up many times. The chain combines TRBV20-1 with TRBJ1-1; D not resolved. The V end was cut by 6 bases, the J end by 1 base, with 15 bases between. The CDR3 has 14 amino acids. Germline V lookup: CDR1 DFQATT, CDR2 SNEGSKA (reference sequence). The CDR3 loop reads CSAKLGGENTEAFF. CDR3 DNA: TGCAGTGCCAAGCTAGGTGGTGAGAACACTGAAGCTTTCTTT.

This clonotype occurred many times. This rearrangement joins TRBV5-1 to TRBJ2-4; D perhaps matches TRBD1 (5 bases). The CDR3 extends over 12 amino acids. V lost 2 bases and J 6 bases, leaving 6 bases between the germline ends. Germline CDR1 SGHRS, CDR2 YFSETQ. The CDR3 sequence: CASSFTGNIQYF. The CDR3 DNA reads TGCGCCAGCAGCTTTACAGGAAACATTCAGTACTTC.

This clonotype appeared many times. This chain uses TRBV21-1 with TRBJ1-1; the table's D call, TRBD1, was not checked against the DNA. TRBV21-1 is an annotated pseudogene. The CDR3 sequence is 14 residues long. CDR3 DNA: TGTGCCAGCAGCAAAGGGCCGGGCGGTACTGAAGCTTTCTTT. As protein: CASSKGPGGTEAFF.

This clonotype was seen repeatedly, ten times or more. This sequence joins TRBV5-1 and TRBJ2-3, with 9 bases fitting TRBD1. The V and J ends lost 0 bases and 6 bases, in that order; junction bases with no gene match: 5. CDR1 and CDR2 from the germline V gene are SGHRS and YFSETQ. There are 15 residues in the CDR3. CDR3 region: CASSLAGQGVDTQYF. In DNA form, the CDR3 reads TGCGCCAGCAGCTTGGCGGGACAGGGTGTGGATACGCAGTATTTT.

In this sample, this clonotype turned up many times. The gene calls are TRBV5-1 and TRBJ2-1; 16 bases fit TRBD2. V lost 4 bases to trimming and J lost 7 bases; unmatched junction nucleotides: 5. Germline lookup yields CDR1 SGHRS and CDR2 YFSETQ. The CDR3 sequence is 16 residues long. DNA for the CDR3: TGCGCCAGCAGCAGGGGACTAGCGGGAGGGCCAAATGAGCAGTTCTTC. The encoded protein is CASSRGLAGGPNEQFF. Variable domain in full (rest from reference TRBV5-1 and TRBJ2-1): KAGVTQTPRYLIKTRGQQVTLSCSPISGHRSVSWYQQTPGQGLQFLFEYFSETQRNKGNFPGRFSGRQFSNSRSEMNVSTLELGDSALYLCASSRGLAGGPNEQFFGPGTRLTVL.

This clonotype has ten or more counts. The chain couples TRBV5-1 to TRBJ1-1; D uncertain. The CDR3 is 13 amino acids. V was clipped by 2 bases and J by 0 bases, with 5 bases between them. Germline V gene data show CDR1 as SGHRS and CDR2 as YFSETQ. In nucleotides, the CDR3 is TGCGCCAGCAGCTTAGTAATGAACACTGAAGCTTTCTTT. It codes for CASSLVMNTEAFF.